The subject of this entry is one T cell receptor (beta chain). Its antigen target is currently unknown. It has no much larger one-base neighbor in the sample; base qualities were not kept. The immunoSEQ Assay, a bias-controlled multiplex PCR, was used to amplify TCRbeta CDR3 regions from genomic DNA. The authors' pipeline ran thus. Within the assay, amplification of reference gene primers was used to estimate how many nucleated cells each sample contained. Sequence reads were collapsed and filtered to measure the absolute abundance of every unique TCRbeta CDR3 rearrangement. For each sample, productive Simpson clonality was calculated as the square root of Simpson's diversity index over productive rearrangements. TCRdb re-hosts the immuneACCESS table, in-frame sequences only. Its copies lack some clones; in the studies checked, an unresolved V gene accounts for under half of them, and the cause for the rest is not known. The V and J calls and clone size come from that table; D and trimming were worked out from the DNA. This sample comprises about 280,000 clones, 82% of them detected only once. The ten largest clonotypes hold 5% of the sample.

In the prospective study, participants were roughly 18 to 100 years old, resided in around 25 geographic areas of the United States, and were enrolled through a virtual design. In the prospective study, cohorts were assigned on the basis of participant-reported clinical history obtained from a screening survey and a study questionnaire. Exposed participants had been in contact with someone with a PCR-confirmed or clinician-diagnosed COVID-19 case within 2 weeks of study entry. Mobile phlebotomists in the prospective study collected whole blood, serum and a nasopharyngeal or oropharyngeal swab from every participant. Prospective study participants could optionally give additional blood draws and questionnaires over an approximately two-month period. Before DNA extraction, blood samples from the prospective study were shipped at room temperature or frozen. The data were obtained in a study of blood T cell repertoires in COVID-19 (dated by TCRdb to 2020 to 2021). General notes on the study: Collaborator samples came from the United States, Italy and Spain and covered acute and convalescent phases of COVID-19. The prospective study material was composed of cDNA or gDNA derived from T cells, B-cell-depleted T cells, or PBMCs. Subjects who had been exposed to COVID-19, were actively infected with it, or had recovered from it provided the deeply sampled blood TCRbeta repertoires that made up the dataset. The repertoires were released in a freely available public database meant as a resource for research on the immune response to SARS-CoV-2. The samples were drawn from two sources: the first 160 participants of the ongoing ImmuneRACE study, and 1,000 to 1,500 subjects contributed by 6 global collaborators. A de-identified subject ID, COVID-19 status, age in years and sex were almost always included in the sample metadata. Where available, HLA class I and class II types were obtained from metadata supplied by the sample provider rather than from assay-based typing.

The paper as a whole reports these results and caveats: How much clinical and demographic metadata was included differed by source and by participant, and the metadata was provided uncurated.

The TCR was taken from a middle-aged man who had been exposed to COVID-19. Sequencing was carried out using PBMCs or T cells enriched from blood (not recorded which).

The DNA sequence is TGTGCCAGTAGTAATGGGGCCGACTATGGCTACACCTTC. It translates as CASSNGADYGYTF. Rearrangement joined TRBV19 to TRBJ1-2; a weak D assignment points to TRBD1 (5 bases agree). Including cysteine and phenylalanine, the CDR3 has 13 amino acids. The entry retains the CDR3 DNA only, 39 bases that are in frame from base 1. Based on the germline V gene (reference sequence), the CDR1 and CDR2 sequences are LNHDA and SQIVND. V is clipped by 4 bases and J by 3 bases, and the sequence between their germline boundaries is 9 bases long.